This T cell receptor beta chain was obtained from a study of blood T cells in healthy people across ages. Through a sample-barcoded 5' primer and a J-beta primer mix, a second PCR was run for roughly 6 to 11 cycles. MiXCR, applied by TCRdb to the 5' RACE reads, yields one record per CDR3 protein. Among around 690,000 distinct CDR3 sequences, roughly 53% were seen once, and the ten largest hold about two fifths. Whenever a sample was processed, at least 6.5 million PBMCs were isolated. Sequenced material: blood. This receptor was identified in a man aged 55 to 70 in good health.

CDR3 loop: CATGTRTRGQPQHF. In nucleotides, the CDR3 is TGTGCCACGGGGACACGGACGCGAGGTCAGCCCCAGCATTTT. The V gene is TRBV15, the J gene TRBJ1-5, with a tentative D call TRBD1 (6 bases). The CDR3 covers 14 residues. Trimming shortened V by 9 bases and J by 6 bases, and 18 bases separated the two germline ends. The germline gives CDR1 LNHNV, CDR2 YYDKDF (reference sequence).